These T cell receptor beta chains were read from a single sample in a study of shared clonotypes between healthy human individuals. The method was immunoSEQ multiplex PCR; TCRdb's version includes in-frame clones alone and lacks a portion of them. The sample consists of approximately 510,000 clones, 79% of them appearing once. Sequenced: PBMCs. All receptors come from a woman aged 40 to 50 in good health. Some clones in this sample may be carry-over from other donors' samples. The CDR3 runs from the conserved cysteine through the conserved F or W. A D gene is named only where the DNA matches it firmly. Some rows have no size entry. The others give once, few or many, or a class for an expanded clone.

>.|TRBJ2-7|TRBV28|.
TGTGCCAGCAGTTTAGGGGGTATCAACGAGCAGTACTTC
CASSLGGINEQYF
>.|TRBJ1-4|TRBV29-1|.
TGCAGCGTTTGGGACCGAGGAACTAATGAAAAACTGTTTTTT
CSVWDRGTNEKLFF
>.|TRBJ2-1|TRBV7-2|TRBD1
TGTGCCAGCAGCCCTCGGACAGGGGGCGCATACAATGAGCAGTTCTTC
CASSPRTGGAYNEQFF
>.|TRBJ2-7|TRBV5-1|TRBD1
TGCGCCAGCAGGTCTGGACAGGGGGCCGGCTACGAGCAGTACTTC
CASRSGQGAGYEQYF
>.|TRBJ2-1|TRBV11-3|TRBD2
TGTGCCAGCAGCAAACCCGGGAGGGCCCATGAGCAGTTCTTC
CASSKPGRAHEQFF
>.|TRBJ2-1|TRBV10-3|.
TGTGCCATCAGTGAGGGGGGGACTTTTTACAATGAGCAGTTCTTC
CAISEGGTFYNEQFF
>.|TRBJ1-1|TRBV28|.
TGTGCCAGCAGTTTATTGGGGGGGGAGATGAACACTGAAGCTTTCTTT
CASSLLGGEMNTEAFF
>.|TRBJ2-1|TRBV28|.
TGTGCCAGCGCCTTACCGTCGGGAGTGGGGGGATACAATGAGCAGTTCTTC
CASALPSGVGGYNEQFF
>.|TRBJ2-6|TRBV4-3|.
TGCGCCAGCAGCCAAACCTCTGGGGCCAACGTCCTGACTTTC
CASSQTSGANVLTF
>.|TRBJ2-3|TRBV28|TRBD2
TGTGCCAGCAGTATCCTTAGCGGGAGGTTTTCAGATACGCAGTATTTT
CASSILSGRFSDTQYF
>.|TRBJ1-2|TRBV7-2|.
TGTGCCAGCAGCCCTTGGACCTTTGGCTCCGGCTACACCTTC
CASSPWTFGSGYTF
>few|TRBJ1-1|TRBV7-2|.
TGTGCCAGCAGCTTACCCGGGAGGGACACTGAAGCTTTCTTT
CASSLPGRDTEAFF
>once|TRBJ1-5|TRBV11-2|.
TGTGCCAGCAGCTTCGGGACGGCCAATCAGCCCCAGCATTTT
CASSFGTANQPQHF
>.|TRBJ2-2|TRBV25-1|.
TGTGCCAGCCGCTCCCGGACAGCAGACACCGGGGAGCTGTTTTTT
CASRSRTADTGELFF
>few|TRBJ1-1|TRBV28|TRBD1
TGTGCCAGCAGCCTGGGACAGGGGAGGAGAGAAGCTTTCTTT
CASSLGQGRREAFF
>.|TRBJ2-3|TRBV5-5|.
TGTGCCAGCAGCCCGTTATGGTACACAGATACGCAGTATTTT
CASSPLWYTDTQYF
>.|TRBJ2-2|TRBV18|.
TGTGCCAGCTCACAAACAACTTTAGCGGACGGGGAGCTGTTTTTT
CASSQTTLADGELFF
>.|TRBJ2-6|TRBV27|.
TGTGCCAGCAGTTTGGCCCGGGGGAGAGGGGCATTCCTCTCTGGGGCCAACGTCCTGACTTTC
CASSLARGRGAFLSGANVLTF
>few|TRBJ2-2|TRBV9|TRBD2
TGTGCCAGCAGCGTAGCCGGACTAGCGGGAGGCGCCGGGGAGCTGTTTTTT
CASSVAGLAGGAGELFF
>few|TRBJ2-5|TRBV19|TRBD1
TGTGCCAGTGAGGGGACAGGGCAAGAGACCCAGTACTTC
CASEGTGQETQYF
>.|TRBJ2-5|TRBV30|TRBD1
TGTGCCTGGACTACAGGGGTAGGAGAGACCCAGTACTTC
CAWTTGVGETQYF
>many|TRBJ2-1|TRBV7-7|TRBD2
TGTGCCAGCAGCTCACTAGCGGGAGGTCATAATGAGCAGTTCTTC
CASSSLAGGHNEQFF
>.|TRBJ2-5|TRBV4-2|.
TGTGCCAGCAGCCAAGAAGGTCCCGGGGAGACCCAGTACTTC
CASSQEGPGETQYF
>.|TRBJ2-7|TRBV28|TRBD1
TGTGCCAGCAGTAGGTGGACAGGGGGATACGAGCAGTACTTC
CASSRWTGGYEQYF
>.|TRBJ1-1|TRBV6-5|.
TGTGCCAGCAGTTACGGCCCGGGCCCTGAAGCTTTCTTT
CASSYGPGPEAFF
>few|TRBJ2-2|TRBV4-3|.
TGCGCCAGCAGCCTCCGACCAACAGGGCTGTCGAACACCGGGGAGCTGTTTTTT
CASSLRPTGLSNTGELFF
>.|TRBJ2-2|TRBV2|.
TGTGCCAGCAGTGATGGGGCGACGAGCACCGGGGAGCTGTTTTTT
CASSDGATSTGELFF
>.|TRBJ2-7|TRBV7-2|.
TGTGCCAGCAGCGAATCCGGGACAAGATCATACGAGCAGTACTTC
CASSESGTRSYEQYF
>.|TRBJ2-5|TRBV11-3|.
TGTGCCAGCAGCTTATCAGGGTTTCAAGAGACCCAGTACTTC
CASSLSGFQETQYF
>.|TRBJ2-3|TRBV7-8|TRBD2
TGTGCCAGCAGCTTAAGCGGGGGCACAGATACGCAGTATTTT
CASSLSGGTDTQYF
>.|TRBJ1-4|TRBV28|.
TGTGCCAGCAGTTTAAGGCAAGATAATGAAAAACTGTTTTTT
CASSLRQDNEKLFF
>.|TRBJ1-1|TRBV28|.
TGTGCCAGCAGATGGAACACTGAAGCTTTCTTT
CASRWNTEAFF
>.|TRBJ2-1|TRBV15|.
TGTGCCACCAGCAGAGATGATGCGGTGGGTGGGCAGTTCTTC
CATSRDDAVGGQFF